This paragraph reports one T cell receptor beta chain. Germline V gene data show CDR1 as GTSNPN and CDR2 as SVGIG (reference sequence). CDR3 length: 16 amino acids. Trimming removed 3 bases at V and 2 bases at J, with 17 bases between. This record belongs to a study of blood T cell repertoires in COVID-19. Assay used: immunoSEQ multiplex PCR; TCRdb lists only in-frame clones, some missing. The sample records approximately 350,000 clones, under 95% being singletons. The rearrangement joins TRBV30 to TRBJ1-5; tentative D call: TRBD1 (5 bases). Sequenced sample: peripheral blood. The receptor comes from a woman younger than 30 who had recovered from COVID-19. The CDR3 here is CAWSLALGAGNQPQHF. CDR3 DNA sequence: TGTGCCTGGAGCCTTGCCCTTGGGGCGGGCAATCAGCCCCAGCATTTT. Combining the CDR3 with reference TRBV30 and TRBJ1-5 gives the whole variable domain SQTIHQWPATLVQPVGSPLSLECTVEGTSNPNLYWYRQAAGRGLQLLFYSVGIGQISSEVPQNLSASRPQDRQFILSSKKLLLSDSGFYLCAWSLALGAGNQPQHFGDGTRLSIL.